This is a list of T cell receptor beta chains from one sample in a study of glioma-infiltrating T cells after dendritic cell vaccination. Clones were read by immunoSEQ multiplex PCR, and TCRdb kept only the in-frame ones, dropping some. The sample holds roughly 83,000 clones, 85% to 90% seen once. Sequenced material: blood, taken before dendritic cell vaccination. The origin of the receptors is a human donor with glioblastoma. The CDR3 runs from the conserved cysteine through the conserved F or W. A D gene is named only where the DNA matches it firmly. Expanded clones are given a class, and other clones once, few, many or no size at all.

CDR3 protein: CATRESSGAYEQYF
CDR3 DNA: TGTGCCACCAGGGAGAGTAGCGGCGCCTACGAGCAGTACTTC
D gene: -
J gene: TRBJ2-7
clone size: -
V gene: TRBV6-6

CDR3 protein: CASSVKLADYEQYF
CDR3 DNA: TGTGCCAGCAGTGTAAAACTAGCGGACTACGAGCAGTACTTC
D gene: TRBD2
J gene: TRBJ2-7
clone size: -
V gene: TRBV6-1

CDR3 protein: CASSLGDRGIDGYTF
CDR3 DNA: TGCGCCAGCAGCTTGGGTGACAGGGGGATCGATGGCTACACCTTC
D gene: TRBD1
J gene: TRBJ1-2
clone size: few
V gene: TRBV5-1

CDR3 protein: CASKPTVTSPLHF
CDR3 DNA: TGTGCCAGCAAACCGACAGTTACTTCACCCCTCCACTTT
D gene: -
J gene: TRBJ1-6
clone size: -
V gene: TRBV6-5

CDR3 protein: CASSPQKKAGAGELFF
CDR3 DNA: TGTGCCAGCTCACCACAAAAGAAAGCAGGGGCCGGGGAGCTGTTTTTT
D gene: -
J gene: TRBJ2-2
clone size: once
V gene: TRBV18

CDR3 protein: CASSQGTGYEQYF
CDR3 DNA: TGCGCCAGCAGCCAAGGTACAGGGTACGAGCAGTACTTC
D gene: -
J gene: TRBJ2-7
clone size: -
V gene: TRBV4-1

CDR3 protein: CASSPQGGTEAFF
CDR3 DNA: TGCGCCAGCAGTCCACAGGGGGGCACTGAAGCTTTCTTT
D gene: TRBD1
J gene: TRBJ1-1
clone size: -
V gene: TRBV5-1

CDR3 protein: CASKPLMGSLAYTF
CDR3 DNA: TGTGCCAGCAAACCCCTAATGGGCAGCCTTGCCTACACCTTC
D gene: -
J gene: TRBJ1-2
clone size: once
V gene: TRBV6-5

CDR3 protein: CASRLGQGGAEAFF
CDR3 DNA: TGTGCCAGCAGGCTAGGACAGGGGGGCGCTGAAGCTTTCTTT
D gene: TRBD1
J gene: TRBJ1-1
clone size: -
V gene: TRBV2

CDR3 protein: CASSPQGRDTEAFF
CDR3 DNA: TGTGCCAGCTCACCGCAGGGGAGAGACACTGAAGCTTTCTTT
D gene: -
J gene: TRBJ1-1
clone size: -
V gene: TRBV18

CDR3 protein: CSAGVGQGKLLAGNTIYF
CDR3 DNA: TGCAGCGCCGGGGTCGGACAGGGAAAATTGTTGGCTGGAAACACCATATATTTT
D gene: TRBD1
J gene: TRBJ1-3
clone size: -
V gene: TRBV29-1

CDR3 protein: CSVEGAGSGYTF
CDR3 DNA: TGCAGCGTTGAGGGGGCAGGGTCGGGCTACACCTTC
D gene: -
J gene: TRBJ1-2
clone size: -
V gene: TRBV29-1

CDR3 protein: CASSARDRGNTGELFF
CDR3 DNA: TGTGCCAGCAGCGCCCGGGACAGGGGTAACACCGGGGAGCTGTTTTTT
D gene: TRBD1
J gene: TRBJ2-2
clone size: -
V gene: TRBV9

CDR3 protein: CASSRGQASEAFF
CDR3 DNA: TGTGCCAGCAGCCGGGGACAGGCCTCTGAAGCTTTCTTT
D gene: TRBD1
J gene: TRBJ1-1
clone size: -
V gene: TRBV7-9

CDR3 protein: CASSPTGLAGPYEQYF
CDR3 DNA: TGTGCCAGTAGCCCCACGGGACTAGCGGGACCCTACGAGCAGTACTTC
D gene: TRBD2
J gene: TRBJ2-7
clone size: few
V gene: TRBV19

CDR3 protein: CASSRTPYEQYF
CDR3 DNA: TGTGCCAGCAGCCGGACACCTTACGAGCAGTACTTC
D gene: -
J gene: TRBJ2-7
clone size: once
V gene: TRBV7-8

CDR3 protein: CASSPRARQNQSF
CDR3 DNA: TGTGCCAGCAGCCCTAGGGCACGACAGAATCAGTCATTC
D gene: -
J gene: TRBJ2-7
clone size: -
V gene: TRBV11-2

CDR3 protein: CSGRQGNGYTF
CDR3 DNA: TGCAGCGGTCGACAGGGTAATGGCTACACCTTC
D gene: TRBD1
J gene: TRBJ1-2
clone size: -
V gene: TRBV29-1

CDR3 protein: CASSVATADTQYF
CDR3 DNA: TGTGCCAGCAGCGTAGCCACGGCAGATACGCAGTATTTT
D gene: -
J gene: TRBJ2-3
clone size: -
V gene: TRBV9

CDR3 protein: CASSLETYEQYF
CDR3 DNA: TGTGCCAGCAGCTTAGAGACTTACGAGCAGTACTTC
D gene: -
J gene: TRBJ2-7
clone size: -
V gene: TRBV7-9

CDR3 protein: CASSHLTGGTYGYTF
CDR3 DNA: TGTGCCAGCAGTCACTTGACAGGGGGCACCTATGGCTACACCTTC
D gene: TRBD1
J gene: TRBJ1-2
clone size: -
V gene: TRBV9

CDR3 protein: CASSVAPITTEQETQYF
CDR3 DNA: TGTGCCAGCAGCGTAGCCCCAATTACCACAGAGCAAGAGACCCAGTACTTC
D gene: -
J gene: TRBJ2-5
clone size: -
V gene: TRBV9

CDR3 protein: CASSLDSSSYEQYF
CDR3 DNA: TGCGCCAGCAGCTTGGACAGTTCAAGCTACGAGCAGTACTTC
D gene: -
J gene: TRBJ2-7
clone size: once
V gene: TRBV5-1

CDR3 protein: CASSYSGTIGNTIYF
CDR3 DNA: TGTGCCAGCAGTTACTCCGGGACAATTGGAAACACCATATATTTT
D gene: -
J gene: TRBJ1-3
clone size: -
V gene: TRBV6-5

CDR3 protein: CASSLTGTVRYEQYF
CDR3 DNA: TGCGCCAGCAGCCTAACCGGGACAGTTCGCTACGAGCAGTACTTC
D gene: TRBD1
J gene: TRBJ2-7
clone size: -
V gene: TRBV4-1

CDR3 protein: CASMVGAGTEAFF
CDR3 DNA: TGTGCCAGCATGGTGGGGGCTGGAACTGAAGCTTTCTTT
D gene: -
J gene: TRBJ1-1
clone size: -
V gene: TRBV27

CDR3 protein: CASSAGPGSDYEQYF
CDR3 DNA: TGTGCCAGTAGTGCAGGACCGGGGTCCGACTACGAGCAGTACTTC
D gene: -
J gene: TRBJ2-7
clone size: -
V gene: TRBV19

CDR3 protein: CASSAGTSRNEQFF
CDR3 DNA: TGTGCCAGCAGCGCCGGGACTAGTCGCAATGAGCAGTTCTTC
D gene: TRBD2
J gene: TRBJ2-1
clone size: once
V gene: TRBV6-4

CDR3 protein: CASSLATGGFGAFF
CDR3 DNA: TGTGCCAGCAGCTTAGCGACAGGGGGTTTCGGTGCTTTCTTT
D gene: TRBD1
J gene: TRBJ1-1
clone size: -
V gene: TRBV7-8

CDR3 protein: CASRESLNSGNTIYF
CDR3 DNA: TGTGCCAGCAGGGAGAGCCTGAACTCTGGAAACACCATATATTTT
D gene: -
J gene: TRBJ1-3
clone size: -
V gene: TRBV27

CDR3 protein: CAISESPGGQGEQYF
CDR3 DNA: TGTGCCATCAGTGAGTCCCCCGGGGGGCAGGGCGAGCAGTACTTC
D gene: -
J gene: TRBJ2-7
clone size: -
V gene: TRBV10-3

CDR3 protein: CASSRTANYGYTF
CDR3 DNA: TGTGCCAGTAGTAGGACAGCTAACTATGGCTACACCTTC
D gene: -
J gene: TRBJ1-2
clone size: -
V gene: TRBV19

CDR3 protein: CASSYDRVGAGELFF
CDR3 DNA: TGTGCCAGCAGTTATGACAGGGTAGGGGCCGGGGAGCTGTTTTTT
D gene: TRBD1
J gene: TRBJ2-2
clone size: -
V gene: TRBV28

CDR3 protein: CASSLGTGDTGELFF
CDR3 DNA: TGTGCCAGCAGCTTAGGGACAGGGGACACCGGGGAGCTGTTTTTT
D gene: TRBD1
J gene: TRBJ2-2
clone size: once
V gene: TRBV11-2

CDR3 protein: CASSFLAASYEQYF
CDR3 DNA: TGTGCCAGCAGCTTTCTAGCGGCTTCCTACGAGCAGTACTTC
D gene: TRBD2
J gene: TRBJ2-7
clone size: -
V gene: TRBV13

CDR3 protein: CAWRARDRRPTDTQYF
CDR3 DNA: TGTGCCTGGAGAGCTCGGGACAGAAGACCCACAGATACGCAGTATTTT
D gene: TRBD1
J gene: TRBJ2-3
clone size: -
V gene: TRBV30

CDR3 protein: CASSPTGGVFWTFF
CDR3 DNA: TGTGCCAGCAGTCCAACAGGGGGCGTATTTTGGACTTTCTTT
D gene: TRBD1
J gene: TRBJ1-1
clone size: few
V gene: TRBV28

CDR3 protein: CASSEWRQETQYF
CDR3 DNA: TGCGCCAGCAGTGAGTGGCGGCAAGAGACCCAGTACTTC
D gene: -
J gene: TRBJ2-5
clone size: -
V gene: TRBV10-2

CDR3 protein: CASSIMGGRGSDTQYF
CDR3 DNA: TGTGCCAGCAGTATTATGGGGGGCAGGGGGTCAGATACGCAGTATTTT
D gene: -
J gene: TRBJ2-3
clone size: -
V gene: TRBV27

CDR3 protein: CASSAGQGRGEKLFF
CDR3 DNA: TGCGCCAGCAGCGCCGGACAGGGTCGAGGTGAAAAACTGTTTTTT
D gene: TRBD1
J gene: TRBJ1-4
clone size: -
V gene: TRBV5-1

CDR3 protein: CASSPDRSSYNEQFF
CDR3 DNA: TGCGCCAGCAGCCCCGACAGGAGCTCCTACAATGAGCAGTTCTTC
D gene: -
J gene: TRBJ2-1
clone size: few
V gene: TRBV4-1

CDR3 protein: CASSATLVYEQYF
CDR3 DNA: TGTGCCAGCAGCGCCACCCTAGTCTACGAGCAGTACTTC
D gene: -
J gene: TRBJ2-7
clone size: -
V gene: TRBV11-2

CDR3 protein: CASSPGSGGDTEAFF
CDR3 DNA: TGTGCCAGCTCACCAGGTTCAGGGGGAGACACTGAAGCTTTCTTT
D gene: TRBD1
J gene: TRBJ1-1
clone size: -
V gene: TRBV18

CDR3 protein: CASSPWGHNEQFF
CDR3 DNA: TGTGCCAGCAGCCCGTGGGGCCACAATGAGCAGTTCTTC
D gene: -
J gene: TRBJ2-1
clone size: once
V gene: TRBV7-3

CDR3 protein: CASSQDRGSGSGGYTF
CDR3 DNA: TGCGCCAGCAGCCAAGATCGGGGTAGTGGGTCCGGGGGCTACACCTTC
D gene: -
J gene: TRBJ1-2
clone size: -
V gene: TRBV4-3

CDR3 protein: CASSLTSGSGDTQYF
CDR3 DNA: TGTGCCAGCAGCCTCACTAGCGGGAGTGGGGATACGCAGTATTTT
D gene: TRBD2
J gene: TRBJ2-3
clone size: -
V gene: TRBV7-3

CDR3 protein: CASRGEGLTYEQYF
CDR3 DNA: TGTGCCAGCAGAGGGGAGGGACTTACCTACGAGCAGTACTTC
D gene: TRBD2
J gene: TRBJ2-7
clone size: once
V gene: TRBV28

CDR3 protein: CASSLSGGAGGYTF
CDR3 DNA: TGTGCCAGCAGTCTTTCAGGGGGCGCAGGCGGCTACACCTTC
D gene: TRBD1
J gene: TRBJ1-2
clone size: -
V gene: TRBV27

CDR3 protein: CASSQERLAGGYNEQFF
CDR3 DNA: TGCGCCAGCAGCCAAGAGCGGCTAGCGGGAGGGTACAATGAGCAGTTCTTC
D gene: TRBD2
J gene: TRBJ2-1
clone size: -
V gene: TRBV4-1

CDR3 protein: CASSSSKREPYNEQFF
CDR3 DNA: TGTGCCAGCAGCAGTTCAAAGCGGGAGCCCTACAATGAGCAGTTCTTC
D gene: TRBD2
J gene: TRBJ2-1
clone size: -
V gene: TRBV9

CDR3 protein: CASSYRGSTGYEQYF
CDR3 DNA: TGTGCCAGCAGCTACAGGGGGAGTACGGGCTACGAGCAGTACTTC
D gene: TRBD1
J gene: TRBJ2-7
clone size: few
V gene: TRBV5-4

CDR3 protein: CASSALTSGVSTDTQYF
CDR3 DNA: TGTGCCAGCAGCGCCCTTACTAGCGGGGTTAGCACAGATACGCAGTATTTT
D gene: TRBD2
J gene: TRBJ2-3
clone size: -
V gene: TRBV9

CDR3 protein: CARNKWGGGYEQYF
CDR3 DNA: TGTGCCAGAAACAAATGGGGGGGTGGCTACGAGCAGTACTTC
D gene: TRBD2
J gene: TRBJ2-7
clone size: -
V gene: TRBV5-3

CDR3 protein: CSVGGHLSYNEQFF
CDR3 DNA: TGCAGCGTTGGGGGACATCTATCCTACAATGAGCAGTTCTTC
D gene: -
J gene: TRBJ2-1
clone size: once
V gene: TRBV29-1

CDR3 protein: CASSQGGQGAFNQPQHF
CDR3 DNA: TGCGCCAGCAGCCAAGGCGGACAGGGGGCATTCAATCAGCCCCAGCATTTT
D gene: TRBD1
J gene: TRBJ1-5
clone size: -
V gene: TRBV4-1

CDR3 protein: CASSEARGGSYSYEQYF
CDR3 DNA: TGTGCCAGCAGTGAAGCGAGAGGGGGAAGTTACTCCTACGAGCAGTACTTC
D gene: -
J gene: TRBJ2-7
clone size: -
V gene: TRBV6-1